This T cell receptor beta chain was sequenced in a study of shared clonotypes between healthy human individuals. Broader study findings: The low donor count limited represented genetic and exposure-history diversity. Roughly 5% of naive CD4 clonotypes were shared across a few donors.

Sequenced by immunoSEQ multiplex PCR; TCRdb stores in-frame clones only, minus some. The sample shows 2 million to 2.5 million clones, under 97% of them seen only once. As regards this clone: Its target is not known.

Trimming cost V 6 bases and J 3 bases, with 19 bases left between them. This CDR3 spans 16 amino acids. The germline V gene has CDR1 SGHTA and CDR2 FQGTGA. The sequence was obtained from a man between 18 and 35 years old in good health. Sequenced sample: naive CD4+ T cells sorted from blood. The sample's subset: CD45RA+ positively selected. This chain connects TRBV7-3 to TRBJ2-3; the D call may be TRBD1 or TRBD2 (5 bases each). CDR3 DNA sequence: TGTGCCAGCAGGATTTCCAGGGACGTCGGGACAGATACGCAGTATTTT. Amino acid sequence: CASRISRDVGTDTQYF.